The table lists the clone carrying this T cell receptor beta chain with a few counts. As yet, its antigen is unknown. Unique molecular identifiers had been added to the TCR beta cDNA libraries. T cells numbering about 0.85 to 11 million gave rise to a few hundred thousand cDNA molecules. TCRdb re-derived calls from the PCR reads in MiXCR, one entry per CDR3 protein. The table records 800,000 to 950,000 distinct CDR3 sequences, roughly 58% of them present only once. The sample belongs to a study of post-analysis software for immune sequencing data. Study-wide background: Some patients lacked subtype; others had relapsing-remitting, secondary progressive or progressive-relapsing disease.

Per the germline V gene, CDR1 is SGHRS and CDR2 is YFSETQ. V gave up 0 bases and J gave up 3 bases, with 9 bases separating them. This CDR3 has 14 amino acids. Study conclusions and caveats: TRBV5-6, TRBV5-1 and TRBV20-1 were among roughly 5 TRBV segments more frequent in patients than controls. People with multiple sclerosis had a significantly lower normalized Chao1 diversity than controls did. F measure showed strong co-clustering of same-batch samples.

Source material: blood. The clonotype originates from a girl between 5 and 17 years old with multiple sclerosis. The J gene is TRBJ1-2, the V gene TRBV5-1, with D maybe TRBD1 (5 bases). In DNA, the CDR3 is TGCGCCAGCAGCTTGGAGACAGTACACTATGGCTACACCTTC. It codes for CASSLETVHYGYTF.